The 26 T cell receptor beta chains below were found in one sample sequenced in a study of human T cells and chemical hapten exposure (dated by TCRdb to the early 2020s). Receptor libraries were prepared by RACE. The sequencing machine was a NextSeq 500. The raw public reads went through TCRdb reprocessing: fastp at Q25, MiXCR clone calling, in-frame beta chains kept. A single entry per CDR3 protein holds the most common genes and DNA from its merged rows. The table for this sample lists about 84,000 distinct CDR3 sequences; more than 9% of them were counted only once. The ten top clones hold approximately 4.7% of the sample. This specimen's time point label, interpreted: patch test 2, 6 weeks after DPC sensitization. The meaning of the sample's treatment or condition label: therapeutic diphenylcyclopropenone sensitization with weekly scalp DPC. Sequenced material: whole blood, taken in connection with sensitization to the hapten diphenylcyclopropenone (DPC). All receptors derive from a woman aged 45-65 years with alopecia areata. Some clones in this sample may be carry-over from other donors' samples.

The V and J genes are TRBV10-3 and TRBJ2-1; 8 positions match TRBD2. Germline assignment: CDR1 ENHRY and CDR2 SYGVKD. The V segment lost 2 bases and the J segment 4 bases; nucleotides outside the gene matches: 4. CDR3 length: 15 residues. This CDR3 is CAISETLAEYNEQFF. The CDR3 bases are TGTGCCATCAGTGAGACACTAGCGGAATACAATGAGCAGTTCTTC.

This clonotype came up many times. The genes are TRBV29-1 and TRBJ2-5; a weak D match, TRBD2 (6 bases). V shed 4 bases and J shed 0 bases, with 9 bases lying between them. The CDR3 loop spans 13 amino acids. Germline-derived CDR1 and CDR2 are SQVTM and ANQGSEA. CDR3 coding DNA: TGCAGCGTTGGATGGGGGGACCAAGAGACCCAGTACTTC. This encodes CSVGWGDQETQYF. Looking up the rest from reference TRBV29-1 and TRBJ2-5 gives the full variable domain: SAVISQKPSRDICQRGTSLTIQCQVDSQVTMMFWYRQQPGQSLTLIATANQGSEATYESGFVIDKFPISRPNLTFSTLTVSNMSPEDSSIYLCSVGWGDQETQYFGPGTRLLVL.

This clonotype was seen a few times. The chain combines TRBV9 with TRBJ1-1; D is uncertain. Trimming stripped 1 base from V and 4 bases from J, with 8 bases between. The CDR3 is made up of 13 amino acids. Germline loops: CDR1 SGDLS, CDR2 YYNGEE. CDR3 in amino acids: CASSVIEVTEAFF. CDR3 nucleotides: TGTGCCAGCAGCGTAATTGAAGTCACTGAAGCTTTCTTT.

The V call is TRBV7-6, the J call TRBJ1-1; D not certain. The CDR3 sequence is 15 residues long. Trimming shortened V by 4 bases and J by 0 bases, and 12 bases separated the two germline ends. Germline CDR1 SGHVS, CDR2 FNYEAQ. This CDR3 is CASSSSSSLNTEAFF. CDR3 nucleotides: TGTGCCAGCAGCTCCTCGTCGTCGCTGAACACTGAAGCTTTCTTT.

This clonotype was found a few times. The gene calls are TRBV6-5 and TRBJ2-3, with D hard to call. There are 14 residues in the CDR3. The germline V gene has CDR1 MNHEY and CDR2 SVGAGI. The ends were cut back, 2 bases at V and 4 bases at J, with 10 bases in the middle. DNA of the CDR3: TGTGCCAGCAGTTACCGAGCTCCGTCAGATACGCAGTATTTT. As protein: CASSYRAPSDTQYF.

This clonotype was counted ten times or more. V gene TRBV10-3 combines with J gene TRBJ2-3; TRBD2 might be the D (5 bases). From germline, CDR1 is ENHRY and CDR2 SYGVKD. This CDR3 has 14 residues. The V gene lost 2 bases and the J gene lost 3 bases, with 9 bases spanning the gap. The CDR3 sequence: CAISEGWETDTQYF. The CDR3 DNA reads TGTGCCATCAGTGAGGGGTGGGAGACAGATACGCAGTATTTT.

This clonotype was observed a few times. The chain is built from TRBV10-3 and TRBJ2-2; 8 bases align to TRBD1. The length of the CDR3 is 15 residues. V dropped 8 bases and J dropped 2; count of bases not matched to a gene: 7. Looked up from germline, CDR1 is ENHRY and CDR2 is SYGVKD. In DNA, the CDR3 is TGTGCCATCGGGGGACAGGACGTAAACACCGGGGAGCTGTTTTTT. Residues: CAIGGQDVNTGELFF.

CDR3 protein: CASSLGLTSTDTQYF. For the CDR3, the DNA is TGTGCCAGCTCACTAGGACTAACTAGCACAGATACGCAGTATTTT. The chain carries TRBV18 and TRBJ2-3, with D maybe TRBD2 (6 bases). This CDR3 comprises 15 residues. Per the germline V gene, CDR1 is KGHSH and CDR2 is LQKENI. The V gene lost 4 bases and the J gene lost 0 bases, with 11 bases spanning the gap.

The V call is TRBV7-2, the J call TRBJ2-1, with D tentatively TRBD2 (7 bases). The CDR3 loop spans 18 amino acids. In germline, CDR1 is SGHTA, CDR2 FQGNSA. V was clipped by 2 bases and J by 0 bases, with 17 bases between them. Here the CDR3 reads CASSLPLGGRASYNEQFF. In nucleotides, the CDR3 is TGTGCCAGCAGCTTACCTTTAGGGGGGAGGGCCTCCTACAATGAGCAGTTCTTC.

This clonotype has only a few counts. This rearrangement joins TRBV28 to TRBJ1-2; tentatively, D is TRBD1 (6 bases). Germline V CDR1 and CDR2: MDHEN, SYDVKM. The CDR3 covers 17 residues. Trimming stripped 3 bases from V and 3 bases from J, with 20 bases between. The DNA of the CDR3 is TGTGCCAGCAGTTTTAGCCGAGGGCCTGGGGGCGACTATGGCTACACCTTC. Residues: CASSFSRGPGGDYGYTF.

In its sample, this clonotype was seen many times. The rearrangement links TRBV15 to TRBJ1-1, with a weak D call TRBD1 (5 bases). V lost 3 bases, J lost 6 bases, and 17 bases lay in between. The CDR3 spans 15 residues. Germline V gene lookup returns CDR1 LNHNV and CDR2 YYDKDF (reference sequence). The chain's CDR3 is CATSRAGTRYAEAFF. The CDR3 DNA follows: TGTGCCACCAGCAGGGCCGGGACCCGATACGCTGAAGCTTTCTTT.

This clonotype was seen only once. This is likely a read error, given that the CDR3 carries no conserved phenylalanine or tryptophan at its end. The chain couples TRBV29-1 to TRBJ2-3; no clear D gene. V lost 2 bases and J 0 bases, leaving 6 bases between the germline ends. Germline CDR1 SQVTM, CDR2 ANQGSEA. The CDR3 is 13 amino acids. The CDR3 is CSVEKVSTDTQYL. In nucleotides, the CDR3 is TGCAGCGTTGAAAAGGTTAGCACAGATACGCAGTATCTT.

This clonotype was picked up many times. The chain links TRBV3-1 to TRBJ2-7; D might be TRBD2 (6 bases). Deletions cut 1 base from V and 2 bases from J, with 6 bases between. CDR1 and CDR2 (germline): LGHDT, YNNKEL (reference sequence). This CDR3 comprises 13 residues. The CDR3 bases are TGTGCCAGCAGCCAAGCGGGGGCCTACGAGCAGTACTTC. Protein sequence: CASSQAGAYEQYF.

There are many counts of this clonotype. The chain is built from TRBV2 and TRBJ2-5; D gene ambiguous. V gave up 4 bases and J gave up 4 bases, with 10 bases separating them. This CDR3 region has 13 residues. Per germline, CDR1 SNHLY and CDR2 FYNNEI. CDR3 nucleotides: TGTGCCAGCAGTGTTGGTGTTAGAGAGACCCAGTACTTC. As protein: CASSVGVRETQYF.

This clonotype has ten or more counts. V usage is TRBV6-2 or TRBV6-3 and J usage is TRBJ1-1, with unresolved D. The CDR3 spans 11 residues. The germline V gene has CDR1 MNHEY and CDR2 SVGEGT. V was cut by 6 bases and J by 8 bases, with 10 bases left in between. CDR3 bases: TGTGCCAGCAGCCCTGGGCTGGAAGCTTTCTTT. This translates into CASSPGLEAFF.

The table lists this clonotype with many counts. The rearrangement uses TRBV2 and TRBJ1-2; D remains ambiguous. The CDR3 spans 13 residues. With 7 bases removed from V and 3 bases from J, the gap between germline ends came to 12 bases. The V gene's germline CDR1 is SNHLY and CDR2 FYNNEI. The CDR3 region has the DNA TGTGCCAGCAATCCCTTGGGAGACTATGGCTACACCTTC. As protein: CASNPLGDYGYTF.

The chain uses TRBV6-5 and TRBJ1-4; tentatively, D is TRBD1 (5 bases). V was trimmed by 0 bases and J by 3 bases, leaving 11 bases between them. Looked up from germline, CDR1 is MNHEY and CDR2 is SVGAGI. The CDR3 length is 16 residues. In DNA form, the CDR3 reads TGTGCCAGCAGTTACTCGGGGGGGATTGCTAATGAAAAACTGTTTTTT. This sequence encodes CASSYSGGIANEKLFF.

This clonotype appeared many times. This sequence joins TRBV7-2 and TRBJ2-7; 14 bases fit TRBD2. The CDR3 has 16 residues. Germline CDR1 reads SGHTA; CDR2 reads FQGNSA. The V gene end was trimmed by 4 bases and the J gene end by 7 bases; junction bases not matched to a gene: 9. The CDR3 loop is CASSSGTSGSRREQYF. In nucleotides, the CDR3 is TGTGCCAGCAGCTCCGGGACTAGCGGGAGTAGGAGAGAGCAGTACTTC.

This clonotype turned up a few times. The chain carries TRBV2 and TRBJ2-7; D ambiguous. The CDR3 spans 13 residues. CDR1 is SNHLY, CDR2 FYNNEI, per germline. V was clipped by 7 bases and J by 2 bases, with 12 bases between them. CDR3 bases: TGTGCCAGCAAGGAAGAACAGCCCTACGAGCAGTACTTC. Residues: CASKEEQPYEQYF.

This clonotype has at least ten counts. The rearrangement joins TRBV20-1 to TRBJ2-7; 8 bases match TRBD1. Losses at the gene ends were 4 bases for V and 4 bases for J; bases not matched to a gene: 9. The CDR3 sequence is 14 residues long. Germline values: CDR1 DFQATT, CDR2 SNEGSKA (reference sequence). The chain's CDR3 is CSAKGTGGLYEQYF. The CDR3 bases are TGCAGTGCTAAGGGGACAGGCGGACTTTACGAGCAGTACTTC.

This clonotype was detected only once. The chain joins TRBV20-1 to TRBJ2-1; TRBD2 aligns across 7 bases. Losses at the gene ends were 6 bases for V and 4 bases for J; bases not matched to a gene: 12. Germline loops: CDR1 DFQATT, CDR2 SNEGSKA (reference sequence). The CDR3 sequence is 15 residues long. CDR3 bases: TGCAGTGCCGGGCTAGCGGAGCTACAATACAATGAGCAGTTCTTC. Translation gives CSAGLAELQYNEQFF.

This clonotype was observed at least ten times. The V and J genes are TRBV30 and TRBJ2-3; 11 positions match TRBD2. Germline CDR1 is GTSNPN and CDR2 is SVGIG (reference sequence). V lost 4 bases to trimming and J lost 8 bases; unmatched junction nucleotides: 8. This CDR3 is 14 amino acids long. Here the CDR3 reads CAWKTSGGPGTQYF. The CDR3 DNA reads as TGTGCCTGGAAAACTAGCGGGGGTCCCGGTACGCAGTATTTT. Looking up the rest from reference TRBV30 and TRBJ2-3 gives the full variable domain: SQTIHQWPATLVQPVGSPLSLECTVEGTSNPNLYWYRQAAGRGLQLLFYSVGIGQISSEVPQNLSASRPQDRQFILSSKKLLLSDSGFYLCAWKTSGGPGTQYFGPGTRLTVL.

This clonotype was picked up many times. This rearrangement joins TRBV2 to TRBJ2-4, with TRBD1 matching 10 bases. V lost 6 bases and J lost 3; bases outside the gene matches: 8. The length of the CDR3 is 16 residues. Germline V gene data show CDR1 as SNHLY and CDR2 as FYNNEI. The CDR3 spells CASRRQGALGKNIQYF. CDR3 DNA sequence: TGTGCCAGCAGAAGACAGGGGGCGTTGGGCAAAAACATTCAGTACTTC.

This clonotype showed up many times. CDR3 protein: CASSLGAGGLYYEQYF. CDR3 in DNA: TGTGCCAGCAGCTTAGGAGCGGGGGGATTATACTACGAGCAGTACTTC. V gene TRBV7-8 combines with J gene TRBJ2-7, with TRBD2 matching 9 bases. Trimming took 1 base from V and 3 from J; bases not matched to a gene: 7. Looked up from germline, CDR1 is SGHVS and CDR2 is FQNEAQ. This CDR3 has 16 residues. Complete variable domain (other parts from reference TRBV7-8 and TRBJ2-7): GAGVSQSPRYKVAKRGQDVALRCDPISGHVSLFWYQQALGQGPEFLTYFQNEAQLDKSGLPSDRFFAERPEGSVSTLKIQRTQQEDSAVYLCASSLGAGGLYYEQYFGPGTRLTVT.

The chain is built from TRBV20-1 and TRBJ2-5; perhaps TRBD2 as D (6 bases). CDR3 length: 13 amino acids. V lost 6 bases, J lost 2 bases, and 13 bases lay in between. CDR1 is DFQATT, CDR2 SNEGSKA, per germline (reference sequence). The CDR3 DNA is TGCAGTGCCAGACTAGTAGGGCAAGAGACCCAGTACTTC. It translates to CSARLVGQETQYF.

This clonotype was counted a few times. CDR3 sequence: CASSGGTRAGHGELFF. In DNA form, the CDR3 reads TGTGCCAGCAGCGGCGGGACTCGGGCCGGTCACGGGGAGCTGTTTTTT. The chain is built from TRBV7-8 and TRBJ2-2; perhaps TRBD2 as D (6 bases). Trimming cost V 5 bases and J 7 bases, with 20 bases left between them. The CDR3 loop spans 16 amino acids. Germline CDR1 SGHVS, CDR2 FQNEAQ.